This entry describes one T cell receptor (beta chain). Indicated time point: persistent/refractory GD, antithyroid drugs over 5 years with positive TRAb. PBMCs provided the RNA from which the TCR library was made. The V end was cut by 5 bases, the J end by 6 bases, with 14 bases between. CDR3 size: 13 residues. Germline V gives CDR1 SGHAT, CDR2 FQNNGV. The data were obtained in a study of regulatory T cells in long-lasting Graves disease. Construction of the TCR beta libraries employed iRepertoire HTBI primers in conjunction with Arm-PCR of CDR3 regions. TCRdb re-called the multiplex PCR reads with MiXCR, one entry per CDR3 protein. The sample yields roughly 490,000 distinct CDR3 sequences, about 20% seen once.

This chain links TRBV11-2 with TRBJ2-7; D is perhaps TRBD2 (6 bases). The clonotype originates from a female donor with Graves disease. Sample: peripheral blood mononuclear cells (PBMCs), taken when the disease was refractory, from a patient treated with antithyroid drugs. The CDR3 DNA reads TGTGCCAGCAGCCAAGGGACTTCATCCGAGCAGTACTTC. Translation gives CASSQGTSSEQYF.